The rows below give T cell receptor beta chains drawn from one sample of a study of vaccination and CD4 T cells after COVID-19. No antigens are known for them. In TCRdb, the PCR reads were re-called with MiXCR into one record per CDR3 protein. The sample carries more than 2,500 distinct CDR3 sequences, around 28% recorded once. Material: CD4+ T cells from blood, cultured in vitro. The receptors come from a human donor in good health. Both conserved end residues are part of each CDR3. The order of the fields is J gene, clone size, V gene, D gene, CDR3 protein, CDR3 DNA. D genes are given only for firm matches. Only some rows state a clone size, as once, few, many or a class for expanded clones.

J gene: TRBJ2-6; clone size: once; V gene: TRBV6-2/TRBV6-3; D gene: TRBD2; CDR3 protein: CASRKTHGLVTSGANVLTF; CDR3 DNA: TGTGCCAGCAGAAAAACACACGGACTAGTAACCTCTGGGGCCAACGTCCTGACTTTC
J gene: TRBJ2-7; clone size: -; V gene: TRBV15; D gene: -; CDR3 protein: CATSRAGFYEQYF; CDR3 DNA: TGTGCCACCAGCAGAGCCGGCTTCTACGAGCAGTACTTC
J gene: TRBJ1-1; clone size: few; V gene: TRBV7-9; D gene: -; CDR3 protein: CASSYTVRTALNTEAFF; CDR3 DNA: TGTGCCAGCAGCTATACTGTTAGGACGGCTTTGAACACTGAAGCTTTCTTT
J gene: TRBJ1-1; clone size: few; V gene: TRBV7-3; D gene: TRBD1; CDR3 protein: CASSLGTGTEAFF; CDR3 DNA: TGTGCCAGCAGCCTAGGGACAGGCACTGAAGCTTTCTTT
J gene: TRBJ1-5; clone size: few; V gene: TRBV28; D gene: TRBD1; CDR3 protein: CASRRQGTVSQPQHF; CDR3 DNA: TGTGCCAGCAGACGACAGGGCACGGTCAGTCAGCCCCAGCATTTT
J gene: TRBJ2-1; clone size: few; V gene: TRBV2; D gene: -; CDR3 protein: CASRSDSNNEQFF; CDR3 DNA: TGTGCCAGCAGGAGCGACAGCAACAATGAGCAGTTCTTC
J gene: TRBJ1-4; clone size: once; V gene: TRBV29-1; D gene: -; CDR3 protein: CSVVGRSTNEKLFF; CDR3 DNA: TGCAGCGTTGTGGGCAGATCAACTAATGAAAAACTGTTTTTT
J gene: TRBJ1-1; clone size: few; V gene: TRBV20-1; D gene: -; CDR3 protein: CSAYRQMNTEAFF; CDR3 DNA: TGCAGTGCATATCGACAGATGAACACTGAAGCTTTCTTT
J gene: TRBJ1-2; clone size: few; V gene: TRBV7-8; D gene: TRBD1; CDR3 protein: CASSAHRGREDGYTF; CDR3 DNA: TGTGCCAGCAGCGCACACAGGGGGCGCGAAGATGGCTACACCTTC
J gene: TRBJ1-2; clone size: -; V gene: TRBV29-1; D gene: TRBD1; CDR3 protein: CSVVGSSTGSYGYTF; CDR3 DNA: TGCAGCGTTGTTGGTAGTTCGACAGGGAGCTATGGCTACACCTTC
J gene: TRBJ1-1; clone size: -; V gene: TRBV2; D gene: -; CDR3 protein: CEVRSNTEAFF; CDR3 DNA: TGTGAGGTCAGGTCGAACACTGAAGCTTTCTTT
J gene: TRBJ1-6; clone size: few; V gene: TRBV5-6; D gene: TRBD1; CDR3 protein: CASSQVLRRQGVSPLHF; CDR3 DNA: TGTGCCAGCAGCCAAGTCCTCAGAAGACAGGGCGTCTCACCCCTCCACTTT
J gene: TRBJ2-7; clone size: -; V gene: TRBV14; D gene: -; CDR3 protein: CASSQRQRGDEQYF; CDR3 DNA: TGTGCCAGCAGCCAAAGGCAACGAGGTGACGAGCAGTACTTC
J gene: TRBJ2-7; clone size: -; V gene: TRBV20-1; D gene: TRBD2; CDR3 protein: CSTKYRLAGPYEQYF; CDR3 DNA: TGCAGTACAAAGTACCGGTTAGCGGGTCCCTACGAGCAGTACTTC
J gene: TRBJ1-6; clone size: -; V gene: TRBV9; D gene: TRBD1; CDR3 protein: CASSIRTGSNSPLHF; CDR3 DNA: TGTGCCAGCAGCATAAGGACAGGGTCTAATTCACCCCTCCACTTT
J gene: TRBJ2-5; clone size: few; V gene: TRBV24-1; D gene: TRBD1; CDR3 protein: CATGSDRVNQETQYF; CDR3 DNA: TGTGCCACCGGCTCGGACAGGGTCAACCAAGAGACCCAGTACTTC
J gene: TRBJ1-2; clone size: few; V gene: TRBV11-1; D gene: -; CDR3 protein: CASSLNRRGGYTF; CDR3 DNA: TGTGCCAGCAGCTTGAACCGCAGGGGAGGCTACACCTTC
J gene: TRBJ2-7; clone size: -; V gene: TRBV6-1; D gene: -; CDR3 protein: CASTRRGDEQYF; CDR3 DNA: TGTGCCAGCACGAGACGGGGCGACGAGCAGTACTTC
J gene: TRBJ2-3; clone size: few; V gene: TRBV4-3; D gene: -; CDR3 protein: CASSQGRTDTQYF; CDR3 DNA: TGCGCCAGCAGCCAAGGACGCACAGATACGCAGTATTTT
J gene: TRBJ1-6; clone size: few; V gene: TRBV20-1; D gene: -; CDR3 protein: CSARRTGGYSPLHF; CDR3 DNA: TGCAGTGCTAGGAGGACGGGGGGATACTCACCCCTCCACTTT
J gene: TRBJ2-2; clone size: -; V gene: TRBV19; D gene: TRBD1; CDR3 protein: CASIQGAEGISGELFF; CDR3 DNA: TGTGCCAGTATACAGGGGGCCGAAGGTATCTCCGGGGAGCTGTTTTTT
J gene: TRBJ2-3; clone size: few; V gene: TRBV6-1; D gene: -; CDR3 protein: CASTEVRGRTDTQYF; CDR3 DNA: TGTGCCAGCACAGAAGTCCGGGGGCGCACAGATACGCAGTATTTT
J gene: TRBJ2-7; clone size: -; V gene: TRBV5-1; D gene: TRBD2; CDR3 protein: CASSGTSVSEQYF; CDR3 DNA: TGCGCCAGCAGCGGGACTAGCGTAAGCGAGCAGTACTTC
J gene: TRBJ1-2; clone size: -; V gene: TRBV5-4; D gene: -; CDR3 protein: CASSLRGGGSNYGYTF; CDR3 DNA: TGTGCCAGCAGCTTGCGTGGGGGGGGTTCTAACTATGGCTACACCTTC
J gene: TRBJ1-2; clone size: medium-sized; V gene: TRBV27; D gene: TRBD1; CDR3 protein: CASSFAGQGLDGYTF; CDR3 DNA: TGTGCCAGCAGTTTTGCGGGACAGGGATTAGACGGCTACACCTTC
J gene: TRBJ2-7; clone size: -; V gene: TRBV5-5; D gene: TRBD2; CDR3 protein: CASSLQTSGASPYEQYF; CDR3 DNA: TGTGCCAGCAGCCTACAGACTAGCGGGGCCTCTCCCTACGAGCAGTACTTC
J gene: TRBJ1-6; clone size: -; V gene: TRBV3-1; D gene: -; CDR3 protein: CASSQEQGNSPLHF; CDR3 DNA: TGTGCCAGCAGCCAAGAGCAGGGGAATTCACCCCTCCACTTT
J gene: TRBJ1-1; clone size: -; V gene: TRBV5-1; D gene: -; CDR3 protein: CASQVGAGRNTEAFF; CDR3 DNA: TGCGCCAGCCAGGTCGGGGCGGGGAGGAACACTGAAGCTTTCTTT
J gene: TRBJ2-7; clone size: -; V gene: TRBV20-1; D gene: TRBD2; CDR3 protein: CSARLAGGPGTQQYF; CDR3 DNA: TGCAGTGCTAGACTAGCGGGAGGGCCTGGTACGCAACAGTACTTC
J gene: TRBJ2-7; clone size: few; V gene: TRBV6-1; D gene: TRBD1; CDR3 protein: CASSRQGGSYEQYF; CDR3 DNA: TGTGCCAGCAGCAGACAGGGGGGATCCTACGAGCAGTACTTC
J gene: TRBJ2-1; clone size: few; V gene: TRBV6-1; D gene: -; CDR3 protein: CASSPGRSSYNEQFF; CDR3 DNA: TGTGCCAGCAGCCCCGGACGGAGCTCCTACAATGAGCAGTTCTTC
J gene: TRBJ2-5; clone size: few; V gene: TRBV2; D gene: -; CDR3 protein: CASSVAPVSQYF; CDR3 DNA: TGTGCCAGCAGTGTAGCCCCTGTGTCCCAGTACTTC
J gene: TRBJ2-3; clone size: -; V gene: TRBV5-4; D gene: TRBD2; CDR3 protein: CASSWTSGRALDTQYF; CDR3 DNA: TGTGCCAGCAGCTGGACTAGCGGGAGGGCCTTAGATACGCAGTATTTT
J gene: TRBJ2-1; clone size: -; V gene: TRBV5-1; D gene: -; CDR3 protein: CASSIGRGGGHYNEQFF; CDR3 DNA: TGCGCCAGCAGCATTGGAAGGGGGGGCGGCCATTACAATGAGCAGTTCTTC
J gene: TRBJ1-2; clone size: -; V gene: TRBV7-2; D gene: TRBD1; CDR3 protein: CVSSLAGQGARHGYTF; CDR3 DNA: TGTGTCAGCAGCTTAGCGGGGCAGGGGGCGCGTCATGGCTACACCTTC
J gene: TRBJ1-3; clone size: few; V gene: TRBV7-2; D gene: TRBD1; CDR3 protein: CASSKNRGSSGNTIYF; CDR3 DNA: TGTGCCAGCAGCAAAAACAGGGGAAGCTCTGGAAACACCATATATTTT
J gene: TRBJ1-2; clone size: few; V gene: TRBV20-1; D gene: -; CDR3 protein: CSADDTDNYGYTF; CDR3 DNA: TGCAGTGCTGATGATACAGATAACTATGGCTACACCTTC
J gene: TRBJ2-1; clone size: -; V gene: TRBV24-1; D gene: TRBD2; CDR3 protein: CATSDAGGGNEQFF; CDR3 DNA: TGTGCCACCAGTGATGCGGGGGGCGGGAATGAGCAGTTCTTC
J gene: TRBJ2-2; clone size: few; V gene: TRBV7-2; D gene: -; CDR3 protein: CASSPQGAGELFF; CDR3 DNA: TGTGCCAGCAGCCCCCAGGGTGCCGGGGAGCTGTTTTTT
J gene: TRBJ2-7; clone size: -; V gene: TRBV7-2; D gene: TRBD2; CDR3 protein: CASSGLAAPYEQYF; CDR3 DNA: TGTGCCAGCAGCGGACTAGCGGCTCCCTACGAGCAGTACTTC
J gene: TRBJ2-3; clone size: few; V gene: TRBV6-1; D gene: TRBD2; CDR3 protein: CASSRASGRVGTDTQYF; CDR3 DNA: TGTGCCAGCAGCAGGGCTAGCGGGAGGGTCGGCACAGATACGCAGTATTTT
J gene: TRBJ1-2; clone size: -; V gene: TRBV24-1; D gene: -; CDR3 protein: CATRDTLWGYTF; CDR3 DNA: TGTGCCACCAGGGACACCCTCTGGGGCTACACCTTC
J gene: TRBJ2-3; clone size: -; V gene: TRBV18; D gene: -; CDR3 protein: CASSPGLSTDTQYF; CDR3 DNA: TGTGCCAGCTCACCAGGTTTAAGCACAGATACGCAGTATTTT
J gene: TRBJ2-7; clone size: few; V gene: TRBV6-2/TRBV6-3; D gene: TRBD1; CDR3 protein: CASSPGMRGRDEQYF; CDR3 DNA: TGTGCCAGCAGCCCTGGAATGAGGGGGCGGGACGAGCAGTACTTC
J gene: TRBJ1-1; clone size: -; V gene: TRBV7-9; D gene: -; CDR3 protein: CASSFTGRTEAFF; CDR3 DNA: TGTGCCAGCAGCTTTACGGGGCGTACTGAAGCTTTCTTT
J gene: TRBJ2-5; clone size: few; V gene: TRBV11-2; D gene: -; CDR3 protein: CASSLGTETQYF; CDR3 DNA: TGTGCCAGCAGCTTAGGTACAGAGACCCAGTACTTC